The subject of this entry is one TCR beta chain. Its specific antigen is unknown. Within one base of it there is no much larger clone, and no base qualities were kept. What the treatment or condition label conveys for this sample: live attenuated yellow fever vaccine strain. Two biological replicates of bulk PBMCs were collected at each blood-draw timepoint. PBMCs were isolated from peripheral blood using a standard Ficoll-Paque protocol. TriZol was used to extract RNA from bulk PBMCs, CD4 and CD8 fractions, and dextramer-positive and dextramer-negative fractions. This specimen belongs to a study of T cells after yellow fever vaccination (dated by TCRdb to about 2019). Study-level background: The SMART-Seq v4 Ultra Low Input RNA kit was used to prepare libraries from fractions with low cell numbers. To track T-cell clones before and after primary and booster YFV17D yellow fever vaccination, bulk TCR alpha and beta repertoires were sequenced longitudinally. Bulk PBMC replicates and cell subsets were isolated from blood drawn at multiple timepoints before and after both primary and secondary immunization. Two healthy male donors made up the cohort, one aged 18 to 30 years and the other aged 30 to 40 years.

As encoded in the germline V gene, CDR1 is SGHRS while CDR2 is YFSETQ. There are 11 amino acids in the CDR3, from cysteine to phenylalanine inclusive. Left in the record is the CDR3 DNA by itself, 33 bases read in frame from the first base. Deletion took 0 bases off V and 13 bases off J, with a span of 10 bases between the germline ends. Study-level results and caveats: FACS-sorted repertoires could contain abundant contaminating clonotypes from the bulk population, so computational filtering was required. Most clones expanded after primary vaccination (96% of CD4 and roughly 90% of CD8) were re-detected after the booster, suggesting that broad memory maintenance occurred. The secondary T-cell response was found to be weaker but faster than the primary response, with a peak reached on day 5 rather than on day 15. A small fraction of clonotypes showed up in both the CD4 and CD8 compartments, probably as a result of convergent recombination. The study included only a couple of donors, which limits how far the findings can be generalized.

This sample was sequenced with an Illumina NovaSeq 6000. Synthesis of TCR cDNA relied on 5'RACE template switching, a step that introduced a universal primer site along with unique molecular identifiers. cDNA synthesis was primed from both the TCR alpha and TCR beta constant segments. Two PCR steps were used to amplify libraries, with sample barcodes and sequencing adapters being added in the second step. Libraries were sequenced on Illumina HiSeq 2500 (2x100 bp) or NovaSeq (2x150 bp). The source study handled its data this way. MIGEC handled demultiplexing of reads and collapsing into UMI consensus sequences, while MiXCR performed V(D)J alignment. Vaccine-responding clonotypes were defined with edgeR using replicate PBMC samples, requiring FDR below 0.01 and a log2 fold change above 5 up to day 15. CD4 or CD8 identity was assigned to each bulk clonotype according to whether the clonotype was present at higher abundance in the sequenced CD4 repertoire or the sequenced CD8 repertoire. The raw public reads went through TCRdb reprocessing: fastp at Q25, MiXCR clone calling, in-frame beta chains kept. CDR3 protein duplicates are merged, each entry listing the most common genes and DNA. These V and J calls originate from TCRdb's pipeline instead of the authors' own analysis. The sample data list about 340,000 distinct CDR3 sequences, and approximately 4.2% of these were observed just once. The ten top clones hold roughly a quarter of the sample.

This TCR came from a man aged 18 to 35 who received the YFV17D yellow fever vaccine. The specimen was PBMCs, collected 5 days after the yellow fever booster vaccination. The rearrangement joined TRBV5-1 to TRBJ2-5, with the D segment identity uncertain. The CDR3 corresponds to CASSLDRSRYF. The DNA sequence is as follows: TGCGCCAGCAGCTTGGATCGGTCCCGGTACTTC.